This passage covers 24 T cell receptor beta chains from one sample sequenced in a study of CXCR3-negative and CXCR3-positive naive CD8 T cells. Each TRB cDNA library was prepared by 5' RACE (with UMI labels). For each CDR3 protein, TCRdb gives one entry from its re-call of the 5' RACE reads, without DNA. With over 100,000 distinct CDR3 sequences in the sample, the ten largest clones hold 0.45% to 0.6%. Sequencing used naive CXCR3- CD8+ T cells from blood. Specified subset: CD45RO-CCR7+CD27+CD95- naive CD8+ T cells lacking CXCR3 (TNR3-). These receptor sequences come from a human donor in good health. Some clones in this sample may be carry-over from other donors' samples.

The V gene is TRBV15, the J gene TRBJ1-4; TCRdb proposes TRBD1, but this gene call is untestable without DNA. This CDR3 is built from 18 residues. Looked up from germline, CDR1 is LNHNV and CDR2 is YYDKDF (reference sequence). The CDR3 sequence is CATSRDMGRTGGEEKLFF.

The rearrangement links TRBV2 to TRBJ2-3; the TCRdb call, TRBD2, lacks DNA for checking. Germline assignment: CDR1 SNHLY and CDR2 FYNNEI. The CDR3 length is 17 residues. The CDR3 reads CASSEVVGPPSTDTQYF.

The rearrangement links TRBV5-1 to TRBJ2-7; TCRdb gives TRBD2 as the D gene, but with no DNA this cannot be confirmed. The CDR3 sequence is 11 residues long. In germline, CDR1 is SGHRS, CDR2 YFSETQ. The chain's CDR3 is CASSGGNEQYF. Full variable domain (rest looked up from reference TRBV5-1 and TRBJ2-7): KAGVTQTPRYLIKTRGQQVTLSCSPISGHRSVSWYQQTPGQGLQFLFEYFSETQRNKGNFPGRFSGRQFSNSRSEMNVSTLELGDSALYLCASSGGNEQYFGPGTRLTVT.

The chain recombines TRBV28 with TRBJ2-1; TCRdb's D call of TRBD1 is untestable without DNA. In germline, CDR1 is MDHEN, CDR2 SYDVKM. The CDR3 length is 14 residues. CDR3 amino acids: CASSRDRGNNEQFF.

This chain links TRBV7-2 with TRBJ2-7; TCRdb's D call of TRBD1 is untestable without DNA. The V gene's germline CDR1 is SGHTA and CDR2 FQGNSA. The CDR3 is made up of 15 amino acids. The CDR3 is CASSEHGTGAYEQYF.

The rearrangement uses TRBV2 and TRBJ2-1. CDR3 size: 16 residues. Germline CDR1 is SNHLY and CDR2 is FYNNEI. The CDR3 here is CASSGDTQSSYNEQFF.

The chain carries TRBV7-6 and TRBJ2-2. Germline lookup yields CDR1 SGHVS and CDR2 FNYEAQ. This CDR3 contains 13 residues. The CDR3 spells CASSSYTTGELFF.

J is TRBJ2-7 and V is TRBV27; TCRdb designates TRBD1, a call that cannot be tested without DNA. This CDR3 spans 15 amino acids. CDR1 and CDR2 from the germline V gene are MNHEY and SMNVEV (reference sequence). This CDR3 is CASSLAGQGSYEQYF.

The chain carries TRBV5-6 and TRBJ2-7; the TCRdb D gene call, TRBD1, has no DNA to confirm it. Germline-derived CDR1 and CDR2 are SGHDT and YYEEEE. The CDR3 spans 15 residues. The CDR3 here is CASSYYRGPRDEQYF.

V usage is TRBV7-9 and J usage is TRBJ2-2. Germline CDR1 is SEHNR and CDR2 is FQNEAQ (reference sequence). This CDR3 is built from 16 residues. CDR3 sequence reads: CASSLIERINTGELFF.

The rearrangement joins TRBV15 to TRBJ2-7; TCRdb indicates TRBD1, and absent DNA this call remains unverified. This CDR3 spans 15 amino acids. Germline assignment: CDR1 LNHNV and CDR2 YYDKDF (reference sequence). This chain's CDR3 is CATSTRTGILREQYF.

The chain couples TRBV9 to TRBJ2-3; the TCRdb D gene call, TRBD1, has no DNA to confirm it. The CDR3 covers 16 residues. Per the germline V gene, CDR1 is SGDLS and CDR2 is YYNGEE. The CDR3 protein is CASSVATGQGTDTQYF. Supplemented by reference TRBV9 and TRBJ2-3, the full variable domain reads DSGVTQTPKHLITATGQRVTLRCSPRSGDLSVYWYQQSLDQGLQFLIQYYNGEERAKGNILERFSAQQFPDLHSELNLSSLELGDSALYFCASSVATGQGTDTQYFGPGTRLTVL.

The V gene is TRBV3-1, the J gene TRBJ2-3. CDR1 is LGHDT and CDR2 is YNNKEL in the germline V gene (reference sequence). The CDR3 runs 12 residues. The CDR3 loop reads CASSQDLDTQYF.

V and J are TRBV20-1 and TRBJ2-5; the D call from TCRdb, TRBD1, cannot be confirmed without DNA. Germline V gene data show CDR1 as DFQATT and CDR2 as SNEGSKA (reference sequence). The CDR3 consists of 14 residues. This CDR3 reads CSARELAGAAAQYF.

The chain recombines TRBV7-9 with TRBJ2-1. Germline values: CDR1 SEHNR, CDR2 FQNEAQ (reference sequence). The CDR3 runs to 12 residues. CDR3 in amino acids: CASSGTWDEQFF.

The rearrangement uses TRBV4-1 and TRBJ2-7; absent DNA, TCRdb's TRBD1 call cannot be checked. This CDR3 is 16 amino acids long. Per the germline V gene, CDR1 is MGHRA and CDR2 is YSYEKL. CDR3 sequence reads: CASSLGGQGFPYEQYF.

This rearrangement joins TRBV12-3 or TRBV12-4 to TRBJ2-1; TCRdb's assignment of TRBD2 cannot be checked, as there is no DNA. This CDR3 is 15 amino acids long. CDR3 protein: CASTQRGDYSNEQFF.

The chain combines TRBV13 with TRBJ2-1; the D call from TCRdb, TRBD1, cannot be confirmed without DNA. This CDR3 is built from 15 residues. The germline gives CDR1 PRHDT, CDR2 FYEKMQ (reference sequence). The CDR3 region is CASSPNRGTRNEQFF.

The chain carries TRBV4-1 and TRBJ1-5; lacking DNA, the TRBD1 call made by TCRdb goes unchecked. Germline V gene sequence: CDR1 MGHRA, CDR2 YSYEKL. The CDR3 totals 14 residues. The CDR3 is CASSQDPGAQPQHF.

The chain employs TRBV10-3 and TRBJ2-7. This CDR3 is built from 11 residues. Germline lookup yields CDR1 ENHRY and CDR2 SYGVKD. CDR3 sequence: CAISLGYEQYF.

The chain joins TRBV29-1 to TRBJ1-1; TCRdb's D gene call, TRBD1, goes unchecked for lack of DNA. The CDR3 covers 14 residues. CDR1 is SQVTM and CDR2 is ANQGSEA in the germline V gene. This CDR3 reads CSVEYGAGGTEAFF.

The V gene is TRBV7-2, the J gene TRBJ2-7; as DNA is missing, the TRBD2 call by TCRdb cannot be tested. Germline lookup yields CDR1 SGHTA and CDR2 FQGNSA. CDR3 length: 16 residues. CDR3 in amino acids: CASRPTPGLANREQYF.

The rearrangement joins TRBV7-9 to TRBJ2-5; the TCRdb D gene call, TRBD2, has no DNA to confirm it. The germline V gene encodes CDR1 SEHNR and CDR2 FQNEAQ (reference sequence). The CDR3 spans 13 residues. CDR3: CASSPTSDETQYF. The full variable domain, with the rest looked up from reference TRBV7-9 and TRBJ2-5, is DTGVSQNPRHKITKRGQNVTFRCDPISEHNRLYWYRQTLGQGPEFLTYFQNEAQLEKSRLLSDRFSAERPKGSFSTLEIQRTEQGDSAMYLCASSPTSDETQYFGPGTRLLVL.

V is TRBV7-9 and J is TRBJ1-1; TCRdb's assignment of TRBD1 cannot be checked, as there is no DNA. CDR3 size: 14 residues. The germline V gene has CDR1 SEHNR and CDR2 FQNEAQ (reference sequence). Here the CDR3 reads CASSPSGGNTEAFF.